The T cell receptor beta chain described here comes from a study of blood T cell repertoires in COVID-19 (TCRdb year 2020). Broadly, across the study: The collaborator samples originated in the United States, Italy and Spain and spanned the acute and convalescent phases of COVID-19. Samples came from the ongoing ImmuneRACE study (first 160 participants) plus 1,254 subjects from 6 global collaborators. The dataset comprised deeply sampled blood TCRbeta repertoires from subjects exposed to, actively infected with, or recovered from COVID-19. The repertoires were made available in a free public database intended to serve as a resource for research on the immune response to SARS-CoV-2. The material from the prospective study consisted of cDNA or gDNA derived from T cells, B-cell-depleted T cells, or PBMCs. A de-identified subject ID, COVID-19 status, age in years and sex were almost always included in the sample metadata. Where available, HLA class I and class II types were taken from metadata supplied by the sample provider and were not determined by assay-based typing. The study at large found these results: The amount of clinical and demographic metadata varied by source and participant and was provided uncurated.

In the case of this clone: Its cognate antigen has yet to be identified. Per-base quality was not reported, and no clone a single base away is much larger than it.

From the cysteine up to the phenylalanine, the CDR3 has a length of 15 residues. The retained sequence is limited to the CDR3, 45 bases, with the frame set at the first base. V is pared back by 2 bases and J by 5 bases, with 15 bases lying between the germline termini. CDR1 and CDR2 (ENHRY, SYGVKD) derive from the germline V gene. Whole blood was collected in K2EDTA tubes by collaborating institutions according to the institutions' own protocols. For TCRbeta analysis, collaborator samples were shipped as frozen whole blood, as isolated PBMCs, or as DNA extracted from either sample type. TCRbeta CDR3 regions were amplified from genomic DNA using the immunoSEQ Assay, a bias-controlled multiplex PCR. Per the authors' processing: The number of nucleated cells in each sample was estimated by amplification of reference gene primers within the assay. To quantify the absolute abundance of each unique TCRbeta CDR3 rearrangement, sequence reads were collapsed and filtered. For each sample, productive Simpson clonality was calculated by taking the square root of Simpson's diversity index across productive rearrangements. In TCRdb, the immuneACCESS table is reduced to in-frame sequences with V and J assigned. These tables do not hold every clone; where another copy was compared, an unresolved V gene accounts for under half, and the others remain unexplained. The V and J calls and clone size are taken from that table; D and trimming were inferred from the DNA. Recorded for this sample are some 250,000 clones; over 70% of them occurred a single time. 2.5% to 4% of the sample is in the top ten clones.

The rearrangement joined TRBV10-3 to TRBJ1-2, and the D gene may be TRBD1, 6 bases matching. This sequence originates from a woman of 80 years or more with acute or convalescent COVID-19. The sequenced material came from peripheral blood. CDR3 sequence: CAISEGTTGPYGYTF. The DNA sequence reads TGTGCCATCAGTGAGGGTACTACAGGGCCGTATGGCTACACCTTC.